This entry describes one T cell receptor (beta chain). Its antigen is unknown. A v3.0 immunoSEQ assay was performed at survey level. Sequencing used immunoSEQ multiplex PCR; TCRdb keeps in-frame clones, though not all of them. The sample has 20,000 to 25,000 clones; 70% to 85% are singletons. Two or more post-ART PBMC samples, plus at least one pre-ART sample, were available for each donor. The data were taken from a study of long-term antiretroviral therapy in people with HIV. As for the study in general: Samples collected earliest predate the 2015 immediate-ART recommendation by about a decade.

Study observations and caveats: An increase in diversity followed ART, yet levels stayed below transplant donor controls. Spans of CDR3 length were tighter for HIV repertoires than for controls.

The CDR3 is 16 amino acids. Germline loops: CDR1 KGHSH, CDR2 LQKENI. V shed 3 bases and J 1 base; nucleotides not matched to a gene: 3. The specimen was unsorted PBMCs, collected 4.1 years after starting antiretroviral therapy. The source is a woman aged 40 to 55 with HIV. The gene calls are TRBV18 and TRBJ2-3; 11 positions agree with TRBD2. The CDR3 DNA reads as TGTGCCAGCTCACCTAGCGGGGGGGTCCGCACAGATACGCAGTATTTT. Translating gives CASSPSGGVRTDTQYF.